The next 16 T cell receptor beta chains were all read from a single sample in a study of control samples from healthy donors and cancer patients. Sequenced by immunoSEQ multiplex PCR; TCRdb stores in-frame clones only, minus some. Among under 450,000 clones listed, 75% to 95% were seen once. Sample: PBMCs. The origin of the receptors is a man aged 35-49 years with head and neck cancer.

J is TRBJ1-4 and V is TRBV28; D gene unclear. The V end lost 3 bases, the J end lost 5 bases, and 10 bases lay between the germline ends. The CDR3 covers 14 residues. Per the germline V gene, CDR1 is MDHEN and CDR2 is SYDVKM. CDR3 DNA sequence: TGTGCCAGCAGTTTCCTGTCCCCGAATGAAAAACTGTTTTTT. This gives the protein CASSFLSPNEKLFF.

The CDR3 sequence: CASSIDYLAKAYNEQFF. The CDR3 DNA reads as TGTGCCAGTAGTATAGATTATTTGGCTAAGGCATACAATGAGCAGTTCTTC. The rearrangement uses TRBV19 and TRBJ2-1, with D unresolved. Germline loops: CDR1 LNHDA, CDR2 SQIVND (reference sequence). CDR3 length: 17 amino acids. Deletions cut 0 bases from V and 4 bases from J, with 16 bases between.

The chain couples TRBV9 to TRBJ2-7, with 8 bases aligning to TRBD1. The CDR3 covers 15 residues. Germline trimming cut 3 bases from V and 3 bases from J; bases unmatched to any gene: 8. Germline V lookup: CDR1 SGDLS, CDR2 YYNGEE. For the CDR3, the DNA is TGTGCCAGCAGCGCCCCGGGACAGGACTACTACGAGCAGTACTTC. This sequence encodes CASSAPGQDYYEQYF. The entire variable domain, with the rest obtained from reference TRBV9 and TRBJ2-7, is as follows: DSGVTQTPKHLITATGQRVTLRCSPRSGDLSVYWYQQSLDQGLQFLIQYYNGEERAKGNILERFSAQQFPDLHSELNLSSLELGDSALYFCASSAPGQDYYEQYFGPGTRLTVT.

This chain uses TRBV24-1 with TRBJ2-1, with 12 nucleotides matching TRBD1. From germline, CDR1 is KGHDR and CDR2 SFDVKD. This CDR3 region has 18 residues. The junction had 9 bases not matched to a gene; V was cut back by 4 bases and J by 3 bases. This chain's CDR3 is CATSDPGTGGDNYNEQFF. In nucleotides, the CDR3 is TGTGCCACCAGTGACCCCGGGACAGGGGGCGATAACTACAATGAGCAGTTCTTC.

J is TRBJ1-5 and V is TRBV28, with a weak D call TRBD1 (5 bases). V shed 1 base and J shed 3 bases, with 10 bases lying between them. Germline CDR1 MDHEN, CDR2 SYDVKM. The CDR3 totals 15 residues. CDR3 protein: CASSLLWGNNQPQHF. CDR3 nucleotide sequence: TGTGCCAGCAGTTTATTATGGGGGAACAATCAGCCCCAGCATTTT.

The chain has TRBV28 and TRBJ2-3; D uncertain. Germline CDR1 and CDR2: MDHEN and SYDVKM. Trimming shortened V by 3 bases and J by 2 bases, and 6 bases separated the two germline ends. CDR3 length: 13 amino acids. The CDR3 DNA is TGTGCCAGCAGTTTTACTTTCACAGATACGCAGTATTTT. It yields the protein CASSFTFTDTQYF.

J is TRBJ1-6 and V is TRBV5-4; 10 bases agree with TRBD1. The CDR3 is 14 amino acids. The germline CDR1 and CDR2 sequences are SGHNT and YYREEE (reference sequence). V was clipped by 4 bases and J by 7 bases; unmatched bases: 2. The CDR3 loop reads CASSADRGNSPLHF. The CDR3 nucleotides are TGTGCCAGCAGCGCGGACAGGGGGAATTCACCCCTCCACTTT.

A single count supports this clone. The CDR3 DNA reads TGCGCCAGCAGCATGGGGACAGGGGCTCCGGACGAGCAGTACTTC. This codes for CASSMGTGAPDEQYF. The chain links TRBV5-1 to TRBJ2-7, with TRBD1 matching over 10 bases. The CDR3 runs to 15 residues. J was trimmed by 5 bases and V by 4 bases; bases with no gene match: 9. Germline V gene lookup returns CDR1 SGHRS and CDR2 YFSETQ.

This sequence joins TRBV6-2 or TRBV6-3 and TRBJ2-1, with 9 bases that match TRBD2. The length of the CDR3 is 14 residues. The germline V gene encodes CDR1 MNHEY and CDR2 SVGEGT. The J segment lost 7 bases and the V segment lost 5 bases, leaving 6 bases of the junction unmatched. CDR3 region: CASSRGGAENEQFF. CDR3 DNA sequence: TGTGCCAGCAGTCGCGGGGGGGCGGAGAATGAGCAGTTCTTC.

This chain joins TRBV30 and TRBJ2-5, with D perhaps matching TRBD1 (6 bases). The germline V gene encodes CDR1 GTSNPN and CDR2 SVGIG (reference sequence). V dropped 3 bases and J dropped 5 bases, with 22 bases sitting between them. This CDR3 has 16 amino acids. CDR3 sequence reads: CAWSPTGFAAGETQYF. The CDR3 nucleotides read TGTGCCTGGAGCCCTACAGGGTTCGCGGCCGGTGAGACCCAGTACTTC. Variable domain in full (rest from reference TRBV30 and TRBJ2-5): SQTIHQWPATLVQPVGSPLSLECTVEGTSNPNLYWYRQAAGRGLQLLFYSVGIGQISSEVPQNLSASRPQDRQFILSSKKLLLSDSGFYLCAWSPTGFAAGETQYFGPGTRLLVL.

This clone was observed once. The genes are TRBV9 and TRBJ1-1; maybe TRBD1 (6 bases). Germline V gene lookup returns CDR1 SGDLS and CDR2 YYNGEE. The CDR3 runs to 15 residues. The V end lost 4 bases, the J end lost 4 bases, and 17 bases lay between the germline ends. The CDR3 here is CASSSRARGITEAFF. The DNA for the CDR3 is TGTGCCAGCAGCTCCCGGGCCAGGGGAATCACTGAAGCTTTCTTT.

Only one count was recorded for this clone. This rearrangement joins TRBV11-3 to TRBJ2-2, with TRBD1 matching 9 bases. Germline V gene lookup returns CDR1 SGHNT and CDR2 YENEEA. CDR3 length: 17 amino acids. Trimming took 0 bases from V and 1 from J; bases not matched to a gene: 3. CDR3 sequence (DNA): TGTGCCAGCAGCTTAGACAAGACAGGGGGGAACACCGGGGAGCTGTTTTTT. Its translation is CASSLDKTGGNTGELFF.

J is TRBJ1-4 and V is TRBV10-1, with D unclear. CDR1 WNHNN and CDR2 SYGVQD come from the germline V gene (reference sequence). V was trimmed by 9 bases and J by 6 bases, leaving 11 bases between them. This CDR3 is built from 12 residues. This CDR3 is CARGWLYEKLFF. DNA for the CDR3: TGCGCCAGGGGTTGGCTGTATGAAAAACTGTTTTTT.

This chain connects TRBV9 to TRBJ2-2; 10 positions match TRBD2. Germline V gene sequence: CDR1 SGDLS, CDR2 YYNGEE. This CDR3 has 15 residues. V lost 0 bases and J lost 5; bases outside the gene matches: 1. DNA of the CDR3: TGTGCCAGCAGCGTAGGAGCGGGAGGGACCGGGGAGCTGTTTTTT. Translation: CASSVGAGGTGELFF.

As regards this clone: Additional DNA sequences in this sample encode the identical CDR3. J is TRBJ2-3 and V is TRBV12-3 or TRBV12-4; D is ambiguous. This CDR3 comprises 13 residues. V was pared by 0 bases and J by 2 bases, with 3 bases between. CDR3 in DNA: TGTGCCAGCAGTTTAGCGTACACAGATACGCAGTATTTT. Encoded protein: CASSLAYTDTQYF.

This sequence joins TRBV30 and TRBJ1-5; D call uncertain. V lost 4 bases and J 0 bases, leaving 7 bases between the germline ends. Germline-derived CDR1 and CDR2 are GTSNPN and SVGIG (reference sequence). There are 13 residues in the CDR3. The CDR3, as DNA: TGTGCCTGGAACGGTGATAGCAATCAGCCCCAGCATTTT. This gives the protein CAWNGDSNQPQHF.